One and the same sample provided the 19 T cell receptor beta chains below, sequenced in a study of regulatory T cells in long-lasting Graves disease. TCR beta libraries were built with iRepertoire HTBI primers and Arm-PCR of CDR3 regions. TCRdb re-called the multiplex PCR reads through MiXCR, storing one row per CDR3 protein. In the table there are roughly 450,000 distinct CDR3 sequences, roughly 20% of which are singletons. The time point: persistent/refractory GD, antithyroid drugs over 5 years with positive TRAb. PBMC RNA was the source of the TCR library. This specimen was peripheral blood mononuclear cells (PBMCs), taken when the disease was refractory, from a patient treated with antithyroid drugs. All receptors come from a female donor with Graves disease.

This clonotype was observed at least ten times. This chain uses TRBV28 with TRBJ2-3; TRBD2 might be the D (6 bases). CDR1 MDHEN and CDR2 SYDVKM come from the germline V gene. The ends were cut back, 5 bases at V and 4 bases at J, with 19 bases in the middle. This CDR3 has 16 residues. The CDR3 DNA follows: TGTGCCAGCAGTCCGCCTAGCGCCGGTCTCTCAGATACGCAGTATTTT. It is translated as CASSPPSAGLSDTQYF. Variable domain in full (rest from reference TRBV28 and TRBJ2-3): DVKVTQSSRYLVKRTGEKVFLECVQDMDHENMFWYRQDPGLGLRLIYFSYDVKMKEKGDIPEGYSVSREKKERFSLILESASTNQTSMYLCASSPPSAGLSDTQYFGPGTRLTVL.

In its sample, this clonotype was seen once. A clone one base away is much larger, so this may be a read error. This chain joins TRBV4-2 and TRBJ2-2; TRBD2 aligns across 8 bases. Germline V gene data show CDR1 as LGHNA and CDR2 as YNFKEQ. The CDR3 runs 16 residues. J gave up 12 bases and V 4 bases, and 16 bases lay outside the gene matches. The CDR3, as DNA: TGTGCCAGCAGCCCGTTTGGGCTAGCGGGTGGGTCGAAGCTGTTTTTT. Translating it yields CASSPFGLAGGSKLFF.

This clonotype was seen a few times. The rearrangement links TRBV10-3 to TRBJ2-5; the D gene could be TRBD1 or TRBD2 (5 bases each). The V end was cut by 4 bases, the J end by 1 base, with 10 bases between. The CDR3 contains 14 residues. The germline gives CDR1 ENHRY, CDR2 SYGVKD. DNA of the CDR3: TGTGCCATCAGTGGGGCCGGGACCCAAGAGACCCAGTACTTC. This codes for CAISGAGTQETQYF.

This clonotype has only a few counts. V usage is TRBV7-9 and J usage is TRBJ2-2, with 9 bases that match TRBD2. Trimming cost V 6 bases and J 4 bases; bases outside gene matches: 21. The CDR3 is made up of 20 amino acids. CDR1 is SEHNR and CDR2 is FQNEAQ in the germline V gene (reference sequence). CDR3 loop: CASSFRPGMIAGARTGELFF. The CDR3 nucleotides are TGTGCCAGCAGTTTTAGGCCGGGGATGATAGCGGGAGCGCGCACCGGGGAGCTGTTTTTT.

This clonotype has ten or more counts. V gene TRBV6-1 combines with J gene TRBJ2-5; D is tentatively TRBD1 or TRBD2 (5 bases each). The CDR3 loop spans 14 amino acids. Germline V lookup: CDR1 MNHNS, CDR2 SASEGT. V was clipped by 8 bases and J by 5 bases, with 18 bases between them. The CDR3 DNA follows: TGTGCCAGCGGATCAACAGGTGGCGGGGAGACCCAGTACTTC. This translates into CASGSTGGGETQYF.

This clonotype was counted a few times. This chain joins TRBV9 and TRBJ2-7; D may be TRBD2 (6 bases). Trimming cost V 0 bases and J 2 bases, with 12 bases left between them. The CDR3 length is 15 residues. CDR1 and CDR2 (germline): SGDLS, YYNGEE. CDR3 sequence: CASSVGGDLTYEQYF. CDR3 in DNA: TGTGCCAGCAGCGTAGGGGGGGACTTGACCTACGAGCAGTACTTC.

This clonotype was counted a few times. V usage is TRBV4-1 and J usage is TRBJ2-7, with D unclear. CDR1 and CDR2 (germline): MGHRA, YSYEKL. Trimming stripped 2 bases from V and 3 bases from J, with 8 bases between. This CDR3 is built from 13 residues. CDR3 bases: TGCGCCAGCAGCCAAAACATGGGCTACGAGCAGTACTTC. Translating gives CASSQNMGYEQYF.

There are many counts of this clonotype. The V call is TRBV20-1, the J call TRBJ1-1, with TRBD1 matching over 7 bases. The V gene end was trimmed by 1 base and the J gene end by 1 base; junction bases not matched to a gene: 3. From germline, CDR1 is DFQATT and CDR2 SNEGSKA (reference sequence). There are 14 residues in the CDR3. The CDR3 coding sequence is TGCAGTGCTAGAGGACAGGGCTGGAACACTGAAGCTTTCTTT. This gives the protein CSARGQGWNTEAFF.

This clonotype was seen repeatedly, ten times or more. The genes are TRBV15 and TRBJ1-1; possibly TRBD1 for D (5 bases). The CDR3 contains 14 residues. V was pared by 1 base and J by 1 base, with 7 bases between. Germline loops: CDR1 LNHNV, CDR2 YYDKDF (reference sequence). CDR3 sequence (DNA): TGTGCCACCAGCAGAGTGGGGGAGAACACTGAAGCTTTCTTT. It specifies CATSRVGENTEAFF.

This chain connects TRBV6-6 to TRBJ1-1; D is ambiguous. V lost 2 bases to trimming and J lost 3 bases, with 10 bases between them. Germline V gene data show CDR1 as MNHNY and CDR2 as SVGAGI (reference sequence). CDR3 size: 14 residues. The CDR3, as DNA: TGTGCCAGCAGTTACAAGGCCGGGGACACTGAAGCTTTCTTT. It translates to CASSYKAGDTEAFF.

This clonotype was detected ten times or more. The V call is TRBV20-1, the J call TRBJ1-2; possible D gene TRBD1, 5 bases. This CDR3 is built from 15 residues. Trimming left V 0 bases short and J 6 bases short, with 17 bases between. The V gene's germline CDR1 is DFQATT and CDR2 SNEGSKA (reference sequence). The CDR3 here is CSARDGGGGAHGYTF. CDR3 nucleotide sequence: TGCAGTGCTAGAGATGGGGGGGGAGGGGCGCATGGCTACACCTTC.

Turning to this clonotype: Just one base apart from a much larger clone, this may be a read error. The chain is built from TRBV28 and TRBJ2-2; D remains ambiguous. This CDR3 region has 12 residues. Germline CDR1 MDHEN, CDR2 SYDVKM. V lost 11 bases to trimming and J lost 1 base, with 8 bases between them. The CDR3 protein is CAGPENTGELFF. The CDR3 coding sequence is TGTGCCGGGCCGGAGAACACCGGGGAGCTGTTTTTT.

This clonotype occurred many times. The rearrangement uses TRBV6-2 or TRBV6-3 and TRBJ1-1; D possibly corresponds to TRBD1 (5 bases). Germline V gene sequence: CDR1 MNHEY, CDR2 SVGEGT. V gave up 2 bases and J gave up 1 base, with 8 bases separating them. The CDR3 is 14 residues long. The DNA for the CDR3 is TGTGCCAGCAGTTACCGTGGGGGGAACACTGAAGCTTTCTTT. Protein: CASSYRGGNTEAFF.

This clonotype has at least ten counts. The chain joins TRBV2 to TRBJ1-1, with a tentative D call TRBD1 (5 bases). There are 15 residues in the CDR3. The ends were cut back, 7 bases at V and 2 bases at J, with 17 bases in the middle. CDR1 and CDR2 (germline): SNHLY, FYNNEI. The CDR3 bases are TGTGCCAGCAACCAAATGGGACGGCTAAACACTGAAGCTTTCTTT. Its translation is CASNQMGRLNTEAFF.

V usage is TRBV7-2 and J usage is TRBJ2-2; D call uncertain. Trimming pared 5 bases from V and 5 bases from J, leaving 12 bases between. The germline V gene encodes CDR1 SGHTA and CDR2 FQGNSA. The CDR3 is made up of 14 amino acids. CDR3 protein: CASSPNSGTGELFF. The CDR3 DNA reads TGTGCCAGCAGCCCTAACTCTGGAACCGGGGAGCTGTTTTTT. The full variable domain, rest sourced from reference TRBV7-2 and TRBJ2-2, is GAGVSQSPSNKVTEKGKDVELRCDPISGHTALYWYRQSLGQGLEFLIYFQGNSAPDKSGLPSDRFSAERTGGSVSTLTIQRTQQEDSAVYLCASSPNSGTGELFFGEGSRLTVL.

This CDR3 reads CASSSSFSGNTIYF. The CDR3 bases are TGTGCCAGCAGTTCCTCCTTCTCTGGAAACACCATATATTTT. The V gene is TRBV27, the J gene TRBJ1-3, with unresolved D. The CDR3 is 14 residues long. Deletions cut 4 bases from V and 0 bases from J, with 7 bases between. Per germline, CDR1 MNHEY and CDR2 SMNVEV (reference sequence).

CDR3 loop: CASSPGTFSYEQYF. DNA of the CDR3: TGTGCCAGCAGCCCCGGGACATTCTCCTACGAGCAGTACTTC. The chain carries TRBV6-1 and TRBJ2-7, with D possibly being TRBD1 (6 bases). Germline V gene lookup returns CDR1 MNHNS and CDR2 SASEGT. V shed 6 bases and J shed 0 bases, with 12 bases lying between them. The CDR3 covers 14 residues.

The sample holds a few counts of this clonotype. The chain is built from TRBV6-2 or TRBV6-3 and TRBJ1-5; 8 nucleotides align to TRBD1. V shed 0 bases, J shed 5 bases, and the junction held 6 bases outside the gene matches. Germline V gene data show CDR1 as MNHEY and CDR2 as SVGEGT. The length of the CDR3 is 16 residues. DNA for the CDR3: TGTGCCAGCAGTTACTCGACCGGGACAGGCGATCAGCCCCAGCATTTT. It is translated as CASSYSTGTGDQPQHF.

This clonotype came up many times. The chain is built from TRBV20-1 and TRBJ2-7; maybe TRBD1 (5 bases). V shed 5 bases and J shed 10 bases, with 15 bases lying between them. Germline V gene sequence: CDR1 DFQATT, CDR2 SNEGSKA (reference sequence). CDR3 length: 11 amino acids. The CDR3: CSAWGLPGQYF. DNA of the CDR3: TGCAGTGCTTGGGGCCTACCCGGCCAGTACTTC.